One sample yielded the 5 T cell receptor beta chains listed below, sequenced in a study of T cell responses to AZD1222 COVID-19 vaccine. Sequencing was performed with immunoSEQ multiplex PCR; in TCRdb, only in-frame clones are kept and a portion is missing. Here the sample spans some 200,000 clones, approximately 91% being singletons. The sequencing used peripheral blood, collected on day 0 of AZD1222 vaccination. Source of these receptors: an adult in good health.

The rearrangement links TRBV6-4 to TRBJ1-2; 7 bases match TRBD1. Germline V gives CDR1 MRHNA, CDR2 SNTAGT. Losses at the gene ends were 6 bases for V and 3 bases for J; bases not matched to a gene: 10. The CDR3 spans 15 residues. CDR3 residues: CASSATGARDYGYTF. DNA of the CDR3: TGTGCCAGCAGCGCTACAGGGGCCCGAGACTATGGCTACACCTTC.

The chain couples TRBV6-2 or TRBV6-3 to TRBJ1-2, with D perhaps matching TRBD1 (6 bases). V was shortened by 5 bases and J by 6 bases, with 10 bases between the two germline ends. Looked up from germline, CDR1 is MNHEY and CDR2 is SVGEGT. The CDR3 is 12 residues long. The CDR3 loop reads CASSPRQDGYTF. CDR3 coding DNA: TGTGCCAGCAGTCCACGACAGGATGGCTACACCTTC.

The rearrangement joins TRBV12-3 or TRBV12-4 to TRBJ2-5; D unclear. V lost 2 bases and J lost 2, with 0 bases in between. The CDR3 consists of 11 residues. CDR3 sequence (DNA): TGTGCCAGCAGTTTACAAGAGACCCAGTACTTC. Its translation is CASSLQETQYF.

This sequence joins TRBV7-9 and TRBJ2-1; TRBD1 matches 10 bases. With V trimmed by 1 base and J by 4 bases, 4 bases remained unmatched. The CDR3 has 16 amino acids. Germline V gene sequence: CDR1 SEHNR, CDR2 FQNEAQ (reference sequence). The CDR3 protein is CASSLGDRGRYNEQFF. The CDR3 bases are TGTGCCAGCAGCTTAGGGGACAGGGGTCGATACAATGAGCAGTTCTTC.

The CDR3 loop reads CASSLLGEGILSSYNEQFF. In DNA form, the CDR3 reads TGTGCCAGCAGTTTATTGGGTGAGGGGATCCTAAGCTCCTACAATGAGCAGTTCTTC. This chain uses TRBV28 with TRBJ2-1; D possibly uses TRBD1 or TRBD2 (5 bases each). Trimming removed 1 base at V and 0 bases at J, with 19 bases between. The CDR3 runs to 19 residues. Germline V CDR1 and CDR2: MDHEN, SYDVKM.